Listed below are T cell receptor beta chains from one sample, sequenced in a study of T cells after yellow fever vaccination. One entry per CDR3 protein results from TCRdb running MiXCR on the 5' RACE reads. This sample yields 200,000 to 250,000 distinct CDR3 sequences, of which 6% to 7.5% are seen a single time; about 0.85% belongs to the top ten. The sample in question was CD4+ T cells sorted from PBMCs, obtained 15 days after the yellow fever booster vaccination. Receptor source: a man aged 25 to 45 who received the YFV17D yellow fever vaccine. Each CDR3 is given with its conserved first and last residue. D genes are given only for firm matches. Not all rows give a size; the values are once, few, many and, for expanded clones, a class.

d_call	v_call	clone_size	j_call	cdr3_aa	cdr3_nt
NA	TRBV6-2/TRBV6-3	NA	TRBJ1-1	CASVRDMNTEAFF	TGTGCCAGCGTCAGGGACATGAACACTGAAGCTTTCTTT
NA	TRBV7-9	many	TRBJ2-4	CASSIDGGAKNIQYF	TGTGCCAGCAGCATAGATGGGGGAGCCAAAAACATTCAGTACTTC
NA	TRBV12-3/TRBV12-4	NA	TRBJ2-6	CAISLKVTLLGSGANVLTF	TGTGCCATCAGTTTGAAAGTGACCCTTTTGGGCTCTGGGGCCAACGTCCTGACTTTC
TRBD2	TRBV5-1	few	TRBJ2-1	CASSGGLAETNEQFF	TGCGCCAGCAGCGGAGGACTAGCGGAGACGAATGAGCAGTTCTTC
NA	TRBV12-3/TRBV12-4	few	TRBJ2-3	CASSPKMNTDTQYF	TGTGCCAGCAGTCCTAAGATGAACACAGATACGCAGTATTTT
NA	TRBV7-6	many	TRBJ2-3	CASSPRQSSFTDTQYF	TGTGCCAGCAGCCCGCGACAGTCCTCGTTCACAGATACGCAGTATTTT
TRBD2	TRBV6-5	few	TRBJ2-7	CASSYRIGASGSYEQYF	TGTGCCAGCAGTTACCGAATTGGGGCTAGCGGCTCCTACGAGCAGTACTTC
TRBD2	TRBV7-8	few	TRBJ2-3	CASSPPPRTSGRATDTQYF	TGTGCCAGCAGCCCGCCGCCCCGGACTAGCGGGAGAGCCACAGATACGCAGTATTTT
NA	TRBV4-3	NA	TRBJ2-7	CASSPTSTGRGEQYF	TGCGCCAGCAGCCCCACTTCGACAGGCCGCGGCGAGCAGTACTTC
NA	TRBV12-3/TRBV12-4	many	TRBJ2-1	CASSVGRSSYNEQFF	TGTGCCAGCAGTGTAGGAAGGAGCTCCTACAATGAGCAGTTCTTC
NA	TRBV29-1	few	TRBJ1-2	CSVDRDTRMANYGYTF	TGCAGCGTAGACCGGGACACCAGAATGGCTAACTATGGCTACACCTTC
NA	TRBV4-3	NA	TRBJ1-2	CASSQGRGYGYTF	TGCGCCAGCAGCCAGGGTAGGGGCTATGGCTACACCTTC
NA	TRBV7-2	few	TRBJ2-5	CASSLLGSETQYF	TGTGCCAGCAGCCTCCTTGGCTCGGAGACCCAGTACTTC
TRBD1	TRBV11-2	many	TRBJ2-2	CASSLPGTGGVVTGELFF	TGTGCCAGCAGCTTACCAGGGACAGGAGGGGTCGTGACCGGGGAGCTGTTTTTT
NA	TRBV7-2	few	TRBJ1-1	CASSLEGQNTEAFF	TGTGCCAGCAGCTTAGAGGGACAGAACACTGAAGCTTTCTTT
NA	TRBV21-1	many	TRBJ1-2	CASSKELRTYPRTWAQNYGYTF	TGTGCCAGCAGCAAAGAACTGAGAACCTACCCCAGAACGTGGGCCCAGAACTATGGCTACACCTTC
NA	TRBV5-1	few	TRBJ2-2	CASSQGEAGELFF	TGCGCCAGCTCACAGGGTGAGGCCGGGGAGCTGTTTTTT
TRBD2	TRBV11-2	many	TRBJ2-5	CASSYLTSGRGRGETQYF	TGTGCCAGCAGCTATTTGACTAGCGGGAGGGGCCGGGGAGAGACCCAGTACTTC